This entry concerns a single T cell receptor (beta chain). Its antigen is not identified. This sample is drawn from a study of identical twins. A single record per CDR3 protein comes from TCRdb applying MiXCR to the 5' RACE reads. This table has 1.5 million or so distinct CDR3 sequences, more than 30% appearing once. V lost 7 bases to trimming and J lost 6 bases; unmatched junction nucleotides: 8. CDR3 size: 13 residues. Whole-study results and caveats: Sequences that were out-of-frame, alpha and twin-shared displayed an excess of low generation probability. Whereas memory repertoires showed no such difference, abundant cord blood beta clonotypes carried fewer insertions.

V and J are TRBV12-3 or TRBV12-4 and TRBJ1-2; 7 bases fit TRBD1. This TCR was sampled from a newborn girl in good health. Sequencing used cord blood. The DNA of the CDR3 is TGTGCCAGCACCCTGGGACAGCCCCATGGCTACACCTTC. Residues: CASTLGQPHGYTF.